One sample yielded the 14 T cell receptor beta chains listed below, sequenced in a study of T cell repertoires in cytomegalovirus infection. TCRdb redid the calling of the reads with MiXCR, one entry per CDR3 protein. Of about 60,000 distinct CDR3 sequences in the sample, about 18% were seen once. These receptors have no known antigen. The starting material was CD8+ T cells from cultured PBMCs, obtained from culture after CMV antigen stimulation. Receptors originate from a human donor in good health (CMV status not recorded). Some clones in this sample may be carry-over from other donors' samples.

This sequence joins TRBV6-2 or TRBV6-3 and TRBJ1-1; D uncertain. This CDR3 region has 10 residues. The V gene lost 7 bases and the J gene lost 3 bases, with 3 bases spanning the gap. Germline CDR1 and CDR2: MNHEY and SVGEGT. The CDR3 reads CASKDTEAFF. Written as DNA, the CDR3 is TGTGCCAGCAAGGACACTGAAGCTTTCTTT.

The sample holds a few counts of this clonotype. The chain is built from TRBV7-8 and TRBJ2-2; 11 nucleotides align to TRBD2. Trimming cost V 10 bases and J 7 bases; bases outside gene matches: 8. The CDR3 loop spans 14 amino acids. Germline CDR1 and CDR2: SGHVS and FQNEAQ. The chain's CDR3 is CATLSGGANGELFF. The CDR3 bases are TGTGCCACCCTTAGCGGGGGGGCTAACGGGGAGCTGTTTTTT.

The chain couples TRBV5-5 to TRBJ2-1; 10 bases agree with TRBD2. Germline V gives CDR1 SGHKS, CDR2 YYEKEE (reference sequence). The trim removed 4 bases at V and 4 bases at J, leaving 2 bases unmatched. This CDR3 has 14 amino acids. CDR3 coding DNA: TGTGCCAGCAGCCTTAGCGGGAGGTACAATGAGCAGTTCTTC. Its protein is CASSLSGRYNEQFF. The entire variable domain, with the rest obtained from reference TRBV5-5 and TRBJ2-1, is as follows: DAGVTQSPTHLIKTRGQQVTLRCSPISGHKSVSWYQQVLGQGPQFIFQYYEKEERGRGNFPDRFSARQFPNYSSELNVNALLLGDSALYLCASSLSGRYNEQFFGPGTRLTVL.

The chain carries TRBV7-2 and TRBJ2-7; TRBD1 agrees at 8 bases. CDR1 SGHTA and CDR2 FQGNSA come from the germline V gene. Trimming cost V 5 bases and J 3 bases; bases outside gene matches: 6. This CDR3 has 14 residues. This CDR3 is CASSLGTGRYEQYF. The CDR3 DNA is TGTGCCAGCAGCCTAGGGACAGGACGCTACGAGCAGTACTTC.

The rearrangement joins TRBV7-9 to TRBJ2-1; 10 nucleotides agree with TRBD2. This CDR3 contains 18 residues. Germline CDR1 reads SEHNR; CDR2 reads FQNEAQ (reference sequence). V gave up 0 bases and J gave up 2 bases; unmatched junction bases: 7. Written as DNA, the CDR3 is TGTGCCAGCAGCTTAGCGGAGGCTAGCGGGAGTGCCTACAATGAGCAGTTCTTC. This codes for CASSLAEASGSAYNEQFF. The full variable domain, its missing parts supplied by reference TRBV7-9 and TRBJ2-1, is DTGVSQNPRHKITKRGQNVTFRCDPISEHNRLYWYRQTLGQGPEFLTYFQNEAQLEKSRLLSDRFSAERPKGSFSTLEIQRTEQGDSAMYLCASSLAEASGSAYNEQFFGPGTRLTVL.

The chain recombines TRBV6-2 or TRBV6-3 with TRBJ2-1, with D tentatively TRBD2 (5 bases). The CDR3 runs 15 residues. Trimming took off 6 bases at V and 6 bases at J, with 18 bases between the two ends. Per the germline V gene, CDR1 is MNHEY and CDR2 is SVGEGT. The CDR3 DNA is TGTGCCAGCAGCCCTCTTCGGGAACCATCCAATGAGCAGTTCTTC. Its protein product is CASSPLREPSNEQFF.

This clonotype was counted a few times. The chain is built from TRBV7-6 and TRBJ2-2; maybe TRBD1 (5 bases). The germline CDR1 and CDR2 sequences are SGHVS and FNYEAQ. This CDR3 has 17 amino acids. Trimming took 3 bases from V and 4 from J, leaving 18 bases between them. The CDR3 coding sequence is TGTGCCAGCAGCTTTTTCCTGCGACAGATGTCCACCGGGGAGCTGTTTTTT. This codes for CASSFFLRQMSTGELFF.

The rearrangement links TRBV7-9 to TRBJ1-1, with a weak D call TRBD1 (5 bases). Germline V gene data show CDR1 as SEHNR and CDR2 as FQNEAQ (reference sequence). The CDR3 is 15 residues long. Trimming stripped 4 bases from V and 2 bases from J, with 14 bases between. The CDR3 nucleotides read TGTGCCAGCAGCTACAAGCAGGGTAAAAACACTGAAGCTTTCTTT. This translates into CASSYKQGKNTEAFF.

The rearrangement links TRBV10-3 to TRBJ2-1; weak D call: TRBD1 (7 bases). CDR1 and CDR2 from the germline V gene are ENHRY and SYGVKD. This CDR3 comprises 14 residues. V dropped 8 bases and J dropped 4 bases, with 15 bases sitting between them. For the CDR3, the DNA is TGTGCCATCGGGGGGACAGACTTTTACAATGAGCAGTTCTTC. Its translation is CAIGGTDFYNEQFF.

This clonotype was observed a few times. The rearrangement links TRBV10-3 to TRBJ1-3; 7 positions match TRBD1. CDR3 length equals 15 residues. CDR1 and CDR2 from the germline V gene are ENHRY and SYGVKD. After removal of 4 bases from V and 0 bases from J, the junction contained 3 bases not matched to a gene. The CDR3 coding sequence is TGTGCCATCAGTGCTCGGGACAGCTCTGGAAACACCATATATTTT. This encodes CAISARDSSGNTIYF.

Only a few counts were recorded for this clonotype. V is TRBV11-1 and J is TRBJ2-5, with D maybe TRBD1 (6 bases). There are 16 residues in the CDR3. Germline V gene sequence: CDR1 SGHAT, CDR2 FQDESV (reference sequence). V was pared by 4 bases and J by 5 bases, with 20 bases between. CDR3 nucleotide sequence: TGTGCCAGCAGCTCCACCCCCGGGACAAGTGACGAGACCCAGTACTTC. Translated: CASSSTPGTSDETQYF.

This clonotype turned up a few times. The chain uses TRBV7-2 and TRBJ1-1; D perhaps matches TRBD1 (6 bases). Trimming took 4 bases from V and 5 from J, leaving 17 bases between them. Germline assignment: CDR1 SGHTA and CDR2 FQGNSA. The CDR3 loop spans 15 amino acids. The CDR3 is CASSWMEGGRTEAFF. CDR3 nucleotide sequence: TGTGCCAGCAGCTGGATGGAAGGGGGGCGGACTGAAGCTTTCTTT.

The chain uses TRBV7-2 and TRBJ2-3; no definite D call. Between the trimmed V and J ends, which lost 1 base and 0 bases, there was a span of 8 bases. Germline values: CDR1 SGHTA, CDR2 FQGNSA. The CDR3 contains 15 residues. This CDR3 is CASSLEIPSTDTQYF. For the CDR3, the DNA is TGTGCCAGCAGCTTAGAAATTCCAAGCACAGATACGCAGTATTTT.

In its sample, this clonotype was seen a few times. The CDR3 DNA reads as TGTGCCAGCAGCTGGGACCCGGAGCAGTTCTTC. Protein sequence: CASSWDPEQFF. The gene calls are TRBV7-9 and TRBJ2-1, with D perhaps assigned TRBD1 or TRBD2 (5 bases each). CDR3 length: 11 amino acids. V shed 4 bases and J shed 10 bases, with 8 bases lying between them. In germline, CDR1 is SEHNR, CDR2 FQNEAQ (reference sequence). Variable domain in full (rest from reference TRBV7-9 and TRBJ2-1): DTGVSQNPRHKITKRGQNVTFRCDPISEHNRLYWYRQTLGQGPEFLTYFQNEAQLEKSRLLSDRFSAERPKGSFSTLEIQRTEQGDSAMYLCASSWDPEQFFGPGTRLTVL.